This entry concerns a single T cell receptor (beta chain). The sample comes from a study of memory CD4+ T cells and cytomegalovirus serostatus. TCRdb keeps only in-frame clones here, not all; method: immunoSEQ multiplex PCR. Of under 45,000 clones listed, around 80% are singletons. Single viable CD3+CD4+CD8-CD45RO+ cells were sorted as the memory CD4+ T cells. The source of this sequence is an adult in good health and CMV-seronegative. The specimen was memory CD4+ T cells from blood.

CDR3 in amino acids: CASGRQISHTEAFF. The CDR3 DNA reads TGTGCCAGCGGACGACAGATCTCCCACACTGAAGCTTTCTTT. The rearrangement links TRBV27 to TRBJ1-1; D perhaps matches TRBD1 (5 bases). CDR1 and CDR2 (germline): MNHEY, SMNVEV (reference sequence). V lost 8 bases and J 3 bases, leaving 16 bases between the germline ends. The CDR3 is 14 amino acids.